This T cell receptor beta chain was captured by sequencing in a study of cytomegalovirus exposure and HLA in healthy donors. Regarding the study as a whole: The authors enumerated over 150 TCR beta chains as linked to cytomegalovirus. Relative to equally common others, HLA-associated TCR beta chains showed greater clonal expansion in a later analysis. Productive status was seen about 90% or about 30% of the time for most TCR beta V segments in an earlier analysis.

Comment on this clone: Antigen: not known. The germline gene is not matched at one end of the junction; a read error may be the cause.

13 Jbeta primers and 60 Vbeta primers were used for the PCR. Profiling relied on immunoSEQ multiplex PCR, and the TCRdb table lists in-frame clones only, not all of them. This table has tens of thousands of clones, 65% appearing once. Healthy bone marrow donors made up the cohort. Sequencing was carried out using PBMCs. This receptor was taken from a man in his fifties in good health and CMV-seropositive.

CDR3 amino acids: CASSPGLYKVKEQFF. CDR3 DNA sequence: TGTGCTAGCAGCCCGGGACTCTACAAGGTAAAGGAGCAGTTCTTC. The chain joins TRBV7-7 to TRBJ2-1; the D gene is possibly TRBD2 (6 bases). Per germline, CDR1 SSHAT and CDR2 FNYEAQ (reference sequence). This CDR3 is built from 15 residues.